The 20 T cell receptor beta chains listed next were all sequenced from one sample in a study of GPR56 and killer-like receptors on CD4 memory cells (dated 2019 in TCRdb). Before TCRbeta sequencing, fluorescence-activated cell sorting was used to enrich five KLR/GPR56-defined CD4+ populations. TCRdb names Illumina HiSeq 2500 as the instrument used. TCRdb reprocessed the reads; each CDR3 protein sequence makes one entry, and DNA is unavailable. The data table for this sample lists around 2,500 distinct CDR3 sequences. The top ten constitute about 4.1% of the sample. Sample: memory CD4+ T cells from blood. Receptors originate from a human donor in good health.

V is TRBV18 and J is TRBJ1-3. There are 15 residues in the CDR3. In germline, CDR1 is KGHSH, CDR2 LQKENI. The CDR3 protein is CASSQIEGSGNTIYF.

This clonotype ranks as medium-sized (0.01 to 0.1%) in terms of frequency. CDR3 sequence: CASSILPGPGGQEKLFF. The chain recombines TRBV19 with TRBJ1-4; there is no DNA to check the TCRdb D call of TRBD1. In germline, CDR1 is LNHDA, CDR2 SQIVND (reference sequence). The CDR3 is 17 residues long.

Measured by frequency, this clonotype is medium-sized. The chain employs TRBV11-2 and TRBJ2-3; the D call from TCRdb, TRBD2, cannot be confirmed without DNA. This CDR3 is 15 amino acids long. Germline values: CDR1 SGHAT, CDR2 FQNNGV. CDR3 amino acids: CASSRSGSVTDTQYF.

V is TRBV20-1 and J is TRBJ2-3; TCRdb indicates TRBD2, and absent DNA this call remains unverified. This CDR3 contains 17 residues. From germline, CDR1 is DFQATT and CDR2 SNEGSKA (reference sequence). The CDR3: CSAGEGGTSGRRDTQYF.

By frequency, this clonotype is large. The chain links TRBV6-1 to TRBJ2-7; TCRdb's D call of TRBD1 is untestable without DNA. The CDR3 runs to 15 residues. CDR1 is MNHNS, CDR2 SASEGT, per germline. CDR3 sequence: CASSEYRDSTYEQYF.

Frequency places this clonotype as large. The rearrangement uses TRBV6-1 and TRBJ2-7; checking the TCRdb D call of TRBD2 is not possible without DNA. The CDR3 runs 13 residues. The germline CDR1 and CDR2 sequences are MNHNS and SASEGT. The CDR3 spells CASMVGRNYEQYF.

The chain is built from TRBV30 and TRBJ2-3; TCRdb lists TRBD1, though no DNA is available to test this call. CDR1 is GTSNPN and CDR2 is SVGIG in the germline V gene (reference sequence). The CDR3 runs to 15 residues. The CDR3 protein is CAWSVRGASTDTQYF.

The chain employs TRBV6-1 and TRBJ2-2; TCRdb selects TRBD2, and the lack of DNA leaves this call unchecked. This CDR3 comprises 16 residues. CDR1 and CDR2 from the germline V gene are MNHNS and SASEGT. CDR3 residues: CASSEESTGVTGELFF.

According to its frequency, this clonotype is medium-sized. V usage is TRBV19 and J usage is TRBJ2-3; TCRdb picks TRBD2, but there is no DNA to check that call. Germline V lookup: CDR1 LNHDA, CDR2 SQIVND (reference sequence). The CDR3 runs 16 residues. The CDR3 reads CASTQPGLAGADTQYF.

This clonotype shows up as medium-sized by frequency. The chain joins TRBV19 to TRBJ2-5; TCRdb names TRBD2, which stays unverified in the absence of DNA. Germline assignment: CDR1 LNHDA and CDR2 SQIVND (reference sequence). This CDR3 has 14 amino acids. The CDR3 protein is CASSDSSGQETQYF. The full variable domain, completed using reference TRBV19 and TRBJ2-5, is DGGITQSPKYLFRKEGQNVTLSCEQNLNHDAMYWYRQDPGQGLRLIYYSQIVNDFQKGDIAEGYSVSREKKESFPLTVTSAQKNPTAFYLCASSDSSGQETQYFGPGTRLLVL.

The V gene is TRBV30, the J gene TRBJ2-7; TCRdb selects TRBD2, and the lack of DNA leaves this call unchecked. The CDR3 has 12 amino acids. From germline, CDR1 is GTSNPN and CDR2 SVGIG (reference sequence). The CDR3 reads CAWDSGTYEQYF.

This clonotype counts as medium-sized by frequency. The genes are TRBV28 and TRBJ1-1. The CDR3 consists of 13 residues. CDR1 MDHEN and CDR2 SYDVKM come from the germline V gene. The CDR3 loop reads CASIGGQATEAFF.

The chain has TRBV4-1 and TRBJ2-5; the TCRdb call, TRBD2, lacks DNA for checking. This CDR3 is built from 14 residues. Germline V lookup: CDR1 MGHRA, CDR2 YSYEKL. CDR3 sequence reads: CASSQKLAEETQYF.

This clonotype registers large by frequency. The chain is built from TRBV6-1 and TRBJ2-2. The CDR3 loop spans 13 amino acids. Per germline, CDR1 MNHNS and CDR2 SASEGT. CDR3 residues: CASNHKPTGELFF.

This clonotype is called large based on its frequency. The CDR3 loop is CASRKQGFGYNEQFF. The V gene is TRBV6-1, the J gene TRBJ2-1; TCRdb selects TRBD1, and the lack of DNA leaves this call unchecked. This CDR3 comprises 15 residues. The germline V gene encodes CDR1 MNHNS and CDR2 SASEGT.

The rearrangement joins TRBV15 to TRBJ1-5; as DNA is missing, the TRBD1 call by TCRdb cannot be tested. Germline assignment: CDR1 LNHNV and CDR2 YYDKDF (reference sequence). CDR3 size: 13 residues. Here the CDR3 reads CATSLGGGWPQHF. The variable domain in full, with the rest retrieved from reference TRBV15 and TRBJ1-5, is DAMVIQNPRYQVTQFGKPVTLSCSQTLNHNVMYWYQQKSSQAPKLLFHYYDKDFNNEADTPDNFQSRRPNTSFCFLDIRSPGLGDTAMYLCATSLGGGWPQHFGDGTRLSIL.

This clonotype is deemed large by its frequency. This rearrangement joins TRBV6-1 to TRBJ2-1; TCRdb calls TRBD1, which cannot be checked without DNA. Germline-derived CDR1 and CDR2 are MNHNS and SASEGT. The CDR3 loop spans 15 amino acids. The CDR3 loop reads CASSKTGQRAHEQFF.

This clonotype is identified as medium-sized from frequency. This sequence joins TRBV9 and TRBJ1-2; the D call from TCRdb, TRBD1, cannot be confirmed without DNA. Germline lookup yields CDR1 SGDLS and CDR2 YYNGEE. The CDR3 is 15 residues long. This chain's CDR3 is CASSASGGYNYGYTF.

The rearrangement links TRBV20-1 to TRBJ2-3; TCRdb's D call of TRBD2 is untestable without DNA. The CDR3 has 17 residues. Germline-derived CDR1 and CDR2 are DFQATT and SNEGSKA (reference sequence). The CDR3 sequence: CSAQSRGRGGRRDTQYF.

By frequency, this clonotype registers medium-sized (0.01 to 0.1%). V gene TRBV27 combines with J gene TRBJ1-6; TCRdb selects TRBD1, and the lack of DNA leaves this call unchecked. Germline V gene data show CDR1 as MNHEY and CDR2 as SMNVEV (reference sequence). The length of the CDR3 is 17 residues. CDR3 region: CASSLSKPWIVRSPLHF.